One and the same sample provided the 13 T cell receptor beta chains below, sequenced in a study of control samples from healthy donors and cancer patients. Data came from immunoSEQ multiplex PCR; TCRdb stores just in-frame clones and leaves some out. This sample has about 83,000 clones, with 91% found just once. The sequencing sample was made of blood. Receptors were obtained from a man in his forties or fifties in good health.

This clone was seen just once. The CDR3 sequence is CASSLGKGTNGYTF. The CDR3, as DNA: TGTGCCAGCAGCTTAGGTAAGGGGACGAATGGCTACACCTTC. This sequence joins TRBV13 and TRBJ1-2; D is possibly TRBD1 (5 bases). The V end lost 0 bases, the J end lost 6 bases, and 11 bases lay between the germline ends. The CDR3 is made up of 14 amino acids. Germline values: CDR1 PRHDT, CDR2 FYEKMQ (reference sequence).

The rearrangement uses TRBV2 and TRBJ1-5; 8 positions agree with TRBD1. Germline trimming cut 1 base from V and 6 bases from J; bases unmatched to any gene: 8. The CDR3 contains 16 residues. Germline assignment: CDR1 SNHLY and CDR2 FYNNEI. The CDR3 DNA follows: TGTGCCAGCAGTGAAGGATTAGGCAGGGGGCTTCAGCCCCAGCATTTT. It translates to CASSEGLGRGLQPQHF.

J is TRBJ2-7 and V is TRBV3-1 (or the pseudogene TRBV3-2); 10 bases are shared with TRBD2. CDR3 size: 16 residues. Germline loops: CDR1 LGHDT, CDR2 YNNKEL (reference sequence). Germline trimming cut 4 bases from V and 5 bases from J; bases unmatched to any gene: 11. The CDR3 DNA reads as TGTGCCAGCAGCCGATCAATTAGCGGGGGGCATCACGAGCAGTACTTC. Translating gives CASSRSISGGHHEQYF.

V usage is TRBV5-1 and J usage is TRBJ2-7; 7 bases are shared with TRBD1. CDR3 length: 15 amino acids. The germline CDR1 and CDR2 sequences are SGHRS and YFSETQ. The junction had 5 bases not matched to a gene; V was cut back by 2 bases and J by 0 bases. The CDR3 coding sequence is TGCGCCAGCAGCTTAGGGACAGTCCCCTCCTACGAGCAGTACTTC. Amino acids: CASSLGTVPSYEQYF. Full variable domain (missing parts from reference TRBV5-1 and TRBJ2-7): KAGVTQTPRYLIKTRGQQVTLSCSPISGHRSVSWYQQTPGQGLQFLFEYFSETQRNKGNFPGRFSGRQFSNSRSEMNVSTLELGDSALYLCASSLGTVPSYEQYFGPGTRLTVT.

The genes are TRBV2 and TRBJ2-5; D perhaps matches TRBD2 (6 bases). The germline V gene has CDR1 SNHLY and CDR2 FYNNEI. V gave up 8 bases and J gave up 2 bases, with 9 bases separating them. The CDR3 sequence is 12 residues long. CDR3: CASGGLQETQYF. CDR3 DNA: TGTGCCAGCGGGGGACTGCAAGAGACCCAGTACTTC.

The V gene is TRBV7-2, the J gene TRBJ2-5; D ambiguous. The germline V gene encodes CDR1 SGHTA and CDR2 FQGNSA. CDR3 size: 12 residues. V was clipped by 5 bases and J by 5 bases, with 9 bases between them. CDR3 in DNA: TGTGCCAGCAGCCTCCACCTCGAGACCCAGTACTTC. Encoded protein: CASSLHLETQYF.

The chain links TRBV5-4 to TRBJ2-6; D perhaps matches TRBD1 (7 bases). The germline gives CDR1 SGHNT, CDR2 YYREEE (reference sequence). The ends were cut back, 3 bases at V and 4 bases at J, with 17 bases in the middle. The CDR3 runs 17 residues. The CDR3: CASSWGGTGAGANVLTF. Here the CDR3 DNA reads TGTGCCAGCAGCTGGGGAGGAACAGGGGCGGGGGCCAACGTCCTGACTTTC.

This clone is a singleton in its sample. The V and J genes are TRBV7-4 and TRBJ1-1; D is ambiguous. The CDR3 covers 12 residues. Germline CDR1 and CDR2: SGHVT and SQSDAQ. Trimming took 7 bases from V and 0 from J, leaving 6 bases between them. Written as DNA, the CDR3 is TGTGCCAGCACAGTGATGAACACTGAAGCTTTCTTT. Protein sequence: CASTVMNTEAFF.

The chain couples TRBV14 to TRBJ2-2, with unresolved D. Germline V gives CDR1 SGHDN, CDR2 FVKESK. Trimming left V 2 bases short and J 2 bases short, with 9 bases between. This CDR3 has 15 residues. DNA of the CDR3: TGTGCCAGCAGCCAAAGTCTCCTCAACACCGGGGAGCTGTTTTTT. Protein product: CASSQSLLNTGELFF.

The gene calls are TRBV7-9 and TRBJ2-5; perhaps TRBD2 as D (6 bases). CDR1 and CDR2 from the germline V gene are SEHNR and FQNEAQ (reference sequence). V was clipped by 5 bases and J by 2 bases, with 21 bases between them. The CDR3 has 17 amino acids. DNA for the CDR3: TGTGCCAGCAGCCCCCCGTATGGAGGGTTGGTTCAAGAGACCCAGTACTTC. Its protein product is CASSPPYGGLVQETQYF.

This sequence joins TRBV5-8 and TRBJ1-3; D is possibly TRBD1 (5 bases). Trimming took off 2 bases at V and 0 bases at J, with 15 bases between the two ends. CDR1 and CDR2 (germline): SGHTS, YDEGEE. CDR3 length: 17 amino acids. The CDR3 region is CASSFQGTGYSGNTIYF. Here the CDR3 DNA reads TGTGCCAGCAGCTTCCAAGGGACGGGGTACTCTGGAAACACCATATATTTT.

In this sample, this clone turned up once. Here the CDR3 DNA reads TGTGCCAGTACCCTGGGACAGGAGAGGAATGGCTACACCTTC. Translating gives CASTLGQERNGYTF. This chain uses TRBV19 with TRBJ1-2; 8 nucleotides agree with TRBD1. The germline V gene has CDR1 LNHDA and CDR2 SQIVND (reference sequence). V lost 7 bases to trimming and J lost 6 bases; unmatched junction nucleotides: 10. The CDR3 is 14 residues long.

V usage is TRBV27 and J usage is TRBJ1-1, with D possibly being TRBD1 (6 bases). CDR1 is MNHEY, CDR2 SMNVEV, per germline (reference sequence). Between the trimmed V and J ends, which lost 2 bases and 1 base, there was a span of 17 bases. This CDR3 is built from 17 residues. The CDR3 coding sequence is TGTGCCAGCAGTTTAGACAGGCGGGGATTCCAGAACACTGAAGCTTTCTTT. Its protein is CASSLDRRGFQNTEAFF.